This TCR beta chain was sequenced in a study of blood T cell repertoires in COVID-19. Study summary: Researchers got acute and convalescent COVID-19 samples from the United States, Italy and Spain. The cDNA or gDNA used as material had been derived from T cells, B-cell-depleted T cells, or PBMCs.

The CDR3 runs to 14 residues. Germline loops: CDR1 SEHNR, CDR2 FQNEAQ (reference sequence). The V end was cut by 4 bases, the J end by 6 bases, with 13 bases between. The Seattle site enrolled patients during active infection and followed them longitudinally. Per the original methods: Reference gene primer amplification in the assay estimated nucleated cell counts. Profiling relied on immunoSEQ multiplex PCR, and the TCRdb table lists in-frame clones only, not all of them. V and J calls plus clone size are reproduced from that table; the DNA served to infer D and trimming. The top ten hold 7.5% to 9% of the sample, which has 500,000 to 600,000 clones, about 89% seen once.

The sequenced sample consisted of peripheral blood. The V call is TRBV7-9, the J call TRBJ1-5; weak D call: TRBD1 (5 bases). The sequence was collected from a woman aged 45-65 years with COVID-19, enrolled during active disease. This CDR3 is CASSSRTDSQPQHF. The CDR3 bases are TGTGCCAGCAGCTCCAGAACAGACAGTCAGCCCCAGCATTTT. Supplemented by reference TRBV7-9 and TRBJ1-5, the full variable domain reads DTGVSQNPRHKITKRGQNVTFRCDPISEHNRLYWYRQTLGQGPEFLTYFQNEAQLEKSRLLSDRFSAERPKGSFSTLEIQRTEQGDSAMYLCASSSRTDSQPQHFGDGTRLSIL.